These T cell receptor beta chains were read from a single sample in a study of shared clonotypes between healthy human individuals. Assay: immunoSEQ multiplex PCR; the TCRdb copy retains only in-frame clones and omits some. The table includes about 2 million clones, roughly 95% detected once. The sample consisted of naive CD8+ T cells sorted from blood. These receptors all stem from a man younger than 35 in good health. Each CDR3 is given with its conserved first and last residue. The D gene is left open where the match is weak. Clone size, where shown, is once, few, many, or a class for clones that have expanded.

j_call: TRBJ2-5; d_call: NA; v_call: TRBV29-1; clone_size: NA; cdr3_nt: TGCAGCGGTGCCTTTGGCGGCCCGGAGGAGACCCAGTACTTC; cdr3_aa: CSGAFGGPEETQYF
j_call: TRBJ2-1; d_call: TRBD2; v_call: TRBV27; clone_size: NA; cdr3_nt: TGTGCCAGTGGGACTAGCAATGAGCAGTTCTTC; cdr3_aa: CASGTSNEQFF
j_call: TRBJ2-7; d_call: NA; v_call: TRBV7-6; clone_size: NA; cdr3_nt: TGTGCCAGCAGCTTACAACGGCAGGGCGCCAACGAGCAGTACTTC; cdr3_aa: CASSLQRQGANEQYF
j_call: TRBJ2-5; d_call: TRBD2; v_call: TRBV27; clone_size: once; cdr3_nt: TGTGCCAGCAGTCACCAGCGGGGGGACCTCGAACCCCAGTACTTC; cdr3_aa: CASSHQRGDLEPQYF
j_call: TRBJ1-2; d_call: NA; v_call: TRBV11-2; clone_size: NA; cdr3_nt: TGTGCCAGCAGCTTAGAATACAGGCCTGACTACTATGGCTACACCTTC; cdr3_aa: CASSLEYRPDYYGYTF
j_call: TRBJ1-5; d_call: NA; v_call: TRBV19; clone_size: NA; cdr3_nt: TGTGCCAGTAGTTCAGGAGGCAATCAGCCCCAGCATTTT; cdr3_aa: CASSSGGNQPQHF
j_call: TRBJ2-7; d_call: NA; v_call: TRBV6-6; clone_size: once; cdr3_nt: TGTGCCAGCAGTTACGTCAATTCCTACGAGCAGTACTTC; cdr3_aa: CASSYVNSYEQYF
j_call: TRBJ2-1; d_call: TRBD2; v_call: TRBV7-2; clone_size: once; cdr3_nt: TGTGCCAGCAGCCCCACCCTAGCGGAAAAGTACAATGAGCAGTTCTTC; cdr3_aa: CASSPTLAEKYNEQFF
j_call: TRBJ2-1; d_call: TRBD2; v_call: TRBV27; clone_size: NA; cdr3_nt: TGTGCCAGCAGTGGGGCGGGGGGGAACAATGAGCAGTTCTTC; cdr3_aa: CASSGAGGNNEQFF
j_call: TRBJ1-5; d_call: NA; v_call: TRBV28; clone_size: once; cdr3_nt: TGTGCCAGCAGTCACGACCTAAGCCTTAATCAGCCCCAGCATTTT; cdr3_aa: CASSHDLSLNQPQHF
j_call: TRBJ2-6; d_call: NA; v_call: TRBV18; clone_size: NA; cdr3_nt: TGTGCCAGCTCACCCGGAAGACTGGGGGTAATTGGGGCCAACGTCCTGACTTTC; cdr3_aa: CASSPGRLGVIGANVLTF
j_call: TRBJ1-2; d_call: NA; v_call: TRBV4-1; clone_size: NA; cdr3_nt: TGCGCCAGCAGCCAAGGCGGACAAGCCCGAGGGCCCTATGGCTACACCTTC; cdr3_aa: CASSQGGQARGPYGYTF
j_call: TRBJ2-5; d_call: TRBD2; v_call: TRBV9; clone_size: NA; cdr3_nt: TGTGCCAGCAGCCCGGGGGGGGAGACCCAGTACTTC; cdr3_aa: CASSPGGETQYF
j_call: TRBJ2-3; d_call: TRBD2; v_call: TRBV6-5; clone_size: NA; cdr3_nt: TGTGCCAGCAGTCCTAGCGGGGAGAGCACAGATACGCAGTATTTT; cdr3_aa: CASSPSGESTDTQYF
j_call: TRBJ1-1; d_call: NA; v_call: TRBV6-5; clone_size: NA; cdr3_nt: TGTGCCAGCAGTTACTCGAAACGGAACACTGAAGCTTTCTTT; cdr3_aa: CASSYSKRNTEAFF
j_call: TRBJ1-3; d_call: NA; v_call: TRBV28; clone_size: few; cdr3_nt: TGTGCCAGCACCGGCGGCGACCCTGGAAACACCATATATTTT; cdr3_aa: CASTGGDPGNTIYF
j_call: TRBJ1-1; d_call: NA; v_call: TRBV28; clone_size: NA; cdr3_nt: TGTGCCAGCAGTTTTACATCGAACACTGAAGCTTTCTTT; cdr3_aa: CASSFTSNTEAFF
j_call: TRBJ2-7; d_call: NA; v_call: TRBV30; clone_size: NA; cdr3_nt: TGTGCCTGGAGTGAAACTGGGGTGGGATACGAGCAGTACTTC; cdr3_aa: CAWSETGVGYEQYF
j_call: TRBJ1-1; d_call: TRBD1; v_call: TRBV7-2; clone_size: NA; cdr3_nt: TGTGCCAGCAGCTGGGGGACAGGGGGGATGAACACTGAAGCTTTCTTT; cdr3_aa: CASSWGTGGMNTEAFF
j_call: TRBJ2-7; d_call: NA; v_call: TRBV23-1; clone_size: NA; cdr3_nt: TGCGCCAGCAGTCAGAGTTACGAGCAGTACTTC; cdr3_aa: CASSQSYEQYF
j_call: TRBJ2-7; d_call: TRBD1; v_call: TRBV19; clone_size: few; cdr3_nt: TGTGCCAGTAGTCTCCGGGACAGTGACTTATGGGCGCAGTACTTC; cdr3_aa: CASSLRDSDLWAQYF
j_call: TRBJ2-7; d_call: NA; v_call: TRBV21-1; clone_size: NA; cdr3_nt: TGTGCCAGCAGCCCCTGGACAGGGGGCACCTACGAGCAGTACTTC; cdr3_aa: CASSPWTGGTYEQYF
j_call: TRBJ1-1; d_call: NA; v_call: TRBV27; clone_size: NA; cdr3_nt: TGTGCCAGCAGTCCACGAGCGTGGCGGAACACTGAAGCTTTCTTT; cdr3_aa: CASSPRAWRNTEAFF
j_call: TRBJ2-1; d_call: NA; v_call: TRBV7-9; clone_size: NA; cdr3_nt: TGTGCCAGCAGCCCCCACCGGGTGGCCGGCCTAGAGGACAATGAGCAGTTCTTC; cdr3_aa: CASSPHRVAGLEDNEQFF
j_call: TRBJ2-7; d_call: NA; v_call: TRBV28; clone_size: NA; cdr3_nt: TGTGCCAGCAGTTCCGTTCTCTTAATTAGCTCCTACGAGCAGTACTTC; cdr3_aa: CASSSVLLISSYEQYF
j_call: TRBJ2-7; d_call: NA; v_call: TRBV6-6; clone_size: NA; cdr3_nt: TGTGCCAGCAGCCCCACCCAACTAGAACCTTACGAGCAGTACTTC; cdr3_aa: CASSPTQLEPYEQYF
j_call: TRBJ2-1; d_call: NA; v_call: TRBV5-4; clone_size: NA; cdr3_nt: TGTGCCAGCAGCTTGGTATCCTACAATGAGCAGTTCTTC; cdr3_aa: CASSLVSYNEQFF
j_call: TRBJ2-1; d_call: NA; v_call: TRBV7-9; clone_size: NA; cdr3_nt: TGTGCCAGCAGACAGGCGACGTTTGAGCAGTTCTTC; cdr3_aa: CASRQATFEQFF
j_call: TRBJ2-3; d_call: NA; v_call: TRBV2; clone_size: NA; cdr3_nt: TGTGCCAGCACCCTTTCGGGTACGCAGTATTTT; cdr3_aa: CASTLSGTQYF
j_call: TRBJ1-3; d_call: NA; v_call: TRBV5-1; clone_size: NA; cdr3_nt: TGCGCCAGCAGCTTATCAACCTCTGGAAACACCATATATTTT; cdr3_aa: CASSLSTSGNTIYF
j_call: TRBJ1-5; d_call: NA; v_call: TRBV4-1; clone_size: once; cdr3_nt: TGCGCCAGCAGCCAAGATGGGGGGCGGGGCCAGCCCCAGCATTTT; cdr3_aa: CASSQDGGRGQPQHF
j_call: TRBJ1-6; d_call: TRBD1; v_call: TRBV7-6; clone_size: NA; cdr3_nt: TGTGCCAGCAGCGACGGGACAGGGACACGTTCACCCCTCCACTTT; cdr3_aa: CASSDGTGTRSPLHF
j_call: TRBJ2-2; d_call: NA; v_call: TRBV5-1; clone_size: NA; cdr3_nt: TGCGCCAGCAGCTTGGGGGCCGGGATCGGGGAGCTGTTTTTT; cdr3_aa: CASSLGAGIGELFF
j_call: TRBJ1-1; d_call: NA; v_call: TRBV13; clone_size: NA; cdr3_nt: TGTGCCAGCAGCTCTCTGGACTACACTGAAGCTTTCTTT; cdr3_aa: CASSSLDYTEAFF
j_call: TRBJ1-1; d_call: NA; v_call: TRBV5-1; clone_size: NA; cdr3_nt: TGCGCCAGCAGCTTGGACCCAGGAATAGATGGGGGTTTCTTT; cdr3_aa: CASSLDPGIDGGFF
j_call: TRBJ2-1; d_call: TRBD2; v_call: TRBV2; clone_size: NA; cdr3_nt: TGTGCCAGCAGTGATCCGGGGGGAGCCTACAATGAGCAGTTCTTC; cdr3_aa: CASSDPGGAYNEQFF
j_call: TRBJ2-7; d_call: NA; v_call: TRBV5-6; clone_size: NA; cdr3_nt: TGTGCCAGCAGCTCACACCGGGGTCTCATCTACGAGCAGTACTTC; cdr3_aa: CASSSHRGLIYEQYF
j_call: TRBJ2-7; d_call: TRBD1; v_call: TRBV7-2; clone_size: NA; cdr3_nt: TGTGCCAGCAGCTTAAGGGTCGCCCAGGGGGCTTACGAGCAGTACTTC; cdr3_aa: CASSLRVAQGAYEQYF
j_call: TRBJ2-2; d_call: NA; v_call: TRBV27; clone_size: NA; cdr3_nt: TGTGCCAGCAAGAAGCTGGGATTAGCCGGGGAGCTGTTTTTT; cdr3_aa: CASKKLGLAGELFF
j_call: TRBJ2-3; d_call: NA; v_call: TRBV2; clone_size: NA; cdr3_nt: TGTGCCAGCAGTGACTCCCTCACAGATACGCAGTATTTT; cdr3_aa: CASSDSLTDTQYF
j_call: TRBJ2-5; d_call: TRBD1; v_call: TRBV9; clone_size: NA; cdr3_nt: TGTGCCAGCAGCGTAGAGGGACAGGGGTTGGGAGAGACCCAGTACTTC; cdr3_aa: CASSVEGQGLGETQYF
j_call: TRBJ2-1; d_call: NA; v_call: TRBV6-5; clone_size: NA; cdr3_nt: TGTGCCAGCAGTCCCGTCGGGGGATCCTACAATGAGCAGTTCTTC; cdr3_aa: CASSPVGGSYNEQFF
j_call: TRBJ1-1; d_call: NA; v_call: TRBV6-5; clone_size: NA; cdr3_nt: TGTGCCAGCAGTTACTCTGGGTTGAACACTGAAGCTTTCTTT; cdr3_aa: CASSYSGLNTEAFF
j_call: TRBJ2-7; d_call: TRBD2; v_call: TRBV7-9; clone_size: NA; cdr3_nt: TGTGCCAGCAGAGCTGGACTAGCGGCGACCTACGAGCAGTACTTC; cdr3_aa: CASRAGLAATYEQYF
j_call: TRBJ2-1; d_call: NA; v_call: TRBV4-1; clone_size: once; cdr3_nt: TGCGCCAGCAGCCAAGATTCCCGGAATGAGCAGTTCTTC; cdr3_aa: CASSQDSRNEQFF
j_call: TRBJ2-1; d_call: NA; v_call: TRBV19; clone_size: NA; cdr3_nt: TGTGCCAGTAGTATAGACGGGGGACAATACAATGAGCAGTTCTTC; cdr3_aa: CASSIDGGQYNEQFF
j_call: TRBJ2-7; d_call: TRBD1; v_call: TRBV4-1; clone_size: once; cdr3_nt: TGCGCCAGCAGCCAAGATTCCAGGGGGCTTGAGCAGTACTTC; cdr3_aa: CASSQDSRGLEQYF
j_call: TRBJ2-5; d_call: TRBD2; v_call: TRBV9; clone_size: NA; cdr3_nt: TGTGCCAGCAGCCCGGGGGGAAGCGGGGGCCAAGAGACCCAGTACTTC; cdr3_aa: CASSPGGSGGQETQYF
j_call: TRBJ2-7; d_call: NA; v_call: TRBV10-3; clone_size: NA; cdr3_nt: TGTGCCATCAGTGAGTCGCCGGGTAGCTCCTACGAGCAGTACTTC; cdr3_aa: CAISESPGSSYEQYF
j_call: TRBJ2-5; d_call: NA; v_call: TRBV5-4; clone_size: NA; cdr3_nt: TGTGCCAGCAGCTTTCAGCCCCAAGAGACCCAGTACTTC; cdr3_aa: CASSFQPQETQYF
j_call: TRBJ2-2; d_call: TRBD2; v_call: TRBV19; clone_size: NA; cdr3_nt: TGTGCCACCAACGGGGTCCTTGGCGGGAGGATCGGGAACACCGGGGAGCTGTTTTTT; cdr3_aa: CATNGVLGGRIGNTGELFF
j_call: TRBJ2-7; d_call: NA; v_call: TRBV5-1; clone_size: NA; cdr3_nt: TGCGCCAGCAGCTTGGTTGCGGAATACGAGCAGTACTTC; cdr3_aa: CASSLVAEYEQYF
j_call: TRBJ2-5; d_call: NA; v_call: TRBV30; clone_size: NA; cdr3_nt: TGTGCCTGGAGGGAAGACCTAGAGACCCAGTACTTC; cdr3_aa: CAWREDLETQYF
j_call: TRBJ2-1; d_call: NA; v_call: TRBV27; clone_size: NA; cdr3_nt: TGTGCCAGTTCGGACTGGACAGCATCTGAGCAGTTCTTC; cdr3_aa: CASSDWTASEQFF
j_call: TRBJ2-7; d_call: NA; v_call: TRBV19; clone_size: NA; cdr3_nt: TGTGCCAGTAGTATAGATGGGGGAAATGCCTACGAGCAGTACTTC; cdr3_aa: CASSIDGGNAYEQYF
j_call: TRBJ1-1; d_call: NA; v_call: TRBV30; clone_size: NA; cdr3_nt: TGTGCCTGGAGTAGAGGGGCGAACACTGAAGCTTTCTTT; cdr3_aa: CAWSRGANTEAFF
j_call: TRBJ2-7; d_call: NA; v_call: TRBV6-1; clone_size: NA; cdr3_nt: TGTGCCAGCAGTGAGGGGGGCCTCTACGAGCAGTACTTC; cdr3_aa: CASSEGGLYEQYF